Below are 21 T cell receptor beta chains sequenced from a single sample in a study of blood T cell repertoires in COVID-19. Profiling relied on immunoSEQ multiplex PCR, and the TCRdb table lists in-frame clones only, not all of them. Found here are 360,000 or so clones, about 90% of them singletons; the top ten hold about 1.7%. Material: PBMCs or T cells enriched from blood (not recorded which). These receptors came from a woman between 25 and 40 years old who had recovered from COVID-19.

The chain uses TRBV27 and TRBJ2-3; 9 bases line up with TRBD2. V was clipped by 2 bases and J by 2 bases; unmatched bases: 11. The CDR3 totals 18 residues. From germline, CDR1 is MNHEY and CDR2 SMNVEV (reference sequence). This CDR3 reads CASSLLRGGRAVTDTQYF. The CDR3, as DNA: TGTGCCAGCAGTTTACTCCGGGGCGGGAGGGCGGTCACAGATACGCAGTATTTT.

The chain employs TRBV4-2 and TRBJ1-1; 7 bases align to TRBD1. This CDR3 contains 15 residues. Germline CDR1 and CDR2: LGHNA and YNFKEQ. Unmatched junction bases numbered 2, after V lost 0 bases and J lost 1 base. The CDR3 DNA is TGTGCCAGCAGCCAAGAAACAGGGGCGAACACTGAAGCTTTCTTT. As protein: CASSQETGANTEAFF.

The chain employs TRBV19 and TRBJ2-3; 10 bases align to TRBD2. The V segment lost 1 base and the J segment 4 bases; nucleotides outside the gene matches: 5. The CDR3 contains 16 residues. Germline CDR1 and CDR2: LNHDA and SQIVND (reference sequence). The CDR3 nucleotides are TGTGCCAGTAGTATAGGGGCTAGCGGGGGTGCAGATACGCAGTATTTT. Its translation is CASSIGASGGADTQYF.

The CDR3 DNA reads TGTGCCAGCAGCTCACGGGACACGTTAGGGGAAGAGACCCAGTACTTC. Translated: CASSSRDTLGEETQYF. The V call is TRBV5-4, the J call TRBJ2-5, with D perhaps matching TRBD1 (6 bases). The CDR3 runs 16 residues. Germline CDR1 and CDR2: SGHNT and YYREEE (reference sequence). The V end was cut by 3 bases, the J end by 3 bases, with 18 bases between.

The J gene is TRBJ1-2, the V gene TRBV6-5; TRBD1 might be the D (6 bases). The V end lost 11 bases, the J end lost 2 bases, and 18 bases lay between the germline ends. Germline V gene lookup returns CDR1 MNHEY and CDR2 SVGAGI. The CDR3 sequence is 14 residues long. The CDR3 DNA is TGTGCCTCGAGGGGGACACCCGGCAACTATGGCTACACCTTC. It encodes CASRGTPGNYGYTF.

The V call is TRBV5-8, the J call TRBJ2-5; TRBD2 agrees at 9 bases. CDR1 and CDR2 (germline): SGHTS, YDEGEE. The trim removed 0 bases at V and 7 bases at J, leaving 10 bases unmatched. The CDR3 length is 16 residues. The CDR3 sequence: CASSLAGGGGKWTQYF. The CDR3 DNA follows: TGTGCCAGCAGCTTGGCAGGCGGGGGGGGCAAATGGACCCAGTACTTC. The variable domain in full, with the rest retrieved from reference TRBV5-8 and TRBJ2-5, is EAGVTQSPTHLIKTRGQQATLRCSPISGHTSVYWYQQALGLGLQFLLWYDEGEERNRGNFPPRFSGRQFPNYSSELNVNALELEDSALYLCASSLAGGGGKWTQYFGPGTRLLVL.

The chain is built from TRBV2 and TRBJ2-3; D is perhaps TRBD1 (5 bases). CDR1 SNHLY and CDR2 FYNNEI come from the germline V gene. CDR3 length: 15 residues. V was cut by 5 bases and J by 3 bases, with 15 bases left in between. CDR3: CASSRRLPGTDTQYF. The CDR3 DNA reads TGTGCCAGCAGTCGACGTCTACCAGGGACAGATACGCAGTATTTT.

The chain is built from TRBV28 and TRBJ2-1; D possibly corresponds to TRBD2 (6 bases). The CDR3 consists of 13 residues. Germline V gene lookup returns CDR1 MDHEN and CDR2 SYDVKM. V was pared by 3 bases and J by 10 bases, with 13 bases between. The CDR3 sequence is CASSLRGFREQFF. In DNA, the CDR3 is TGTGCCAGCAGTTTGCGGGGATTTCGGGAGCAGTTCTTC.

This chain uses TRBV28 with TRBJ1-5; 7 bases are shared with TRBD1. The V and J ends lost 3 bases and 9 bases, in that order; junction bases with no gene match: 26. The CDR3 sequence is 20 residues long. Germline V CDR1 and CDR2: MDHEN, SYDVKM. CDR3 sequence reads: CASSFSVERLFRQGVGPQHF. The CDR3 bases are TGTGCCAGCAGTTTTTCCGTCGAAAGGTTGTTCAGACAGGGTGTTGGGCCCCAGCATTTT.

J is TRBJ1-4 and V is TRBV4-3, with D unresolved. Trimming pared 0 bases from V and 7 bases from J, leaving 12 bases between. The CDR3 length is 15 residues. Germline-derived CDR1 and CDR2 are LGHNA and YSLEER. The CDR3 DNA reads TGCGCCAGCAGCCAAGATTGGCGCCCGGGTGAAAAACTGTTTTTT. This encodes CASSQDWRPGEKLFF.

The J gene is TRBJ1-5, the V gene TRBV6-4, with no clear D. Trimming cost V 4 bases and J 6 bases, with 10 bases left between them. Germline V gives CDR1 MRHNA, CDR2 SNTAGT. There are 13 residues in the CDR3. The CDR3 loop reads CASSVGPAQPQHF. The CDR3 DNA reads as TGTGCCAGCAGTGTCGGTCCTGCTCAGCCCCAGCATTTT.

The chain carries TRBV15 and TRBJ2-2, with 12 bases identical to TRBD1. Germline CDR1 LNHNV, CDR2 YYDKDF (reference sequence). The CDR3 length is 20 residues. Trimming removed 0 bases from V and 4 bases from J; junction bases left unmatched: 12. The CDR3 nucleotides read TGTGCCACCAGCAGAGATAAGGGGGACAGGGGGCGAGTTGGCACCGGGGAGCTGTTTTTT. Its protein product is CATSRDKGDRGRVGTGELFF.

The CDR3: CASSPPGRGDTQYF. The CDR3 coding sequence is TGTGCCAGCTCACCACCAGGCAGGGGTGATACGCAGTATTTT. J is TRBJ2-3 and V is TRBV18, with D possibly being TRBD1 (6 bases). The germline V gene encodes CDR1 KGHSH and CDR2 LQKENI. V lost 0 bases and J lost 6, with 10 bases in between. This CDR3 has 14 residues.

The V and J genes are TRBV7-3 and TRBJ2-1; weak D call: TRBD1 (5 bases). The CDR3 spans 14 residues. Per the germline V gene, CDR1 is SGHTA and CDR2 is FQGTGA. Deletions cut 2 bases from V and 2 bases from J, with 7 bases between. In nucleotides, the CDR3 is TGTGCCAGCAGCTTAGGACATGCCTACAATGAGCAGTTCTTC. It is translated as CASSLGHAYNEQFF.

The V gene is TRBV6-5, the J gene TRBJ1-6; 9 positions match TRBD1. Germline V gives CDR1 MNHEY, CDR2 SVGAGI. The CDR3 has 16 amino acids. The V segment lost 3 bases and the J segment 9 bases; nucleotides outside the gene matches: 9. The CDR3 nucleotides read TGTGCCAGCAGTTATTCGAGGGGACAGGGAAGTTCACCCCTCCACTTT. This codes for CASSYSRGQGSSPLHF.

The rearrangement joins TRBV2 to TRBJ1-2; unclear D gene. V was pared by 7 bases and J by 0 bases, with 3 bases between. The germline V gene has CDR1 SNHLY and CDR2 FYNNEI. CDR3 size: 11 residues. The DNA for the CDR3 is TGTGCCAGCACCGCTAACTATGGCTACACCTTC. Its protein is CASTANYGYTF.

This clone has only a few counts. The rearrangement uses TRBV29-1 and TRBJ1-4, with D tentatively TRBD1 (5 bases). The CDR3 is 14 amino acids. Germline CDR1 and CDR2: SQVTM and ANQGSEA. V lost 1 base, J lost 6 bases, and 12 bases lay in between. The CDR3 sequence is CSVEGSRDDEKLFF. The DNA for the CDR3 is TGCAGCGTTGAAGGGTCCAGGGATGATGAAAAACTGTTTTTT.

The J gene is TRBJ1-2, the V gene TRBV19; TRBD1 might be the D (6 bases). The CDR3 runs 14 residues. The germline V gene has CDR1 LNHDA and CDR2 SQIVND (reference sequence). V dropped 6 bases and J dropped 7 bases, with 18 bases sitting between them. In nucleotides, the CDR3 is TGTGCCAGTAGAAAAGACAGGACGGGCTTTGGCTACACCTTC. Translation gives CASRKDRTGFGYTF.

V usage is TRBV9 and J usage is TRBJ1-1; D might be TRBD1 (6 bases). V was cut by 6 bases and J by 8 bases, with 20 bases left in between. Per the germline V gene, CDR1 is SGDLS and CDR2 is YYNGEE. The CDR3 runs to 14 residues. CDR3 sequence: CASTEGDTLKEAFF. CDR3 bases: TGTGCCAGCACCGAAGGGGACACCTTAAAGGAAGCTTTCTTT.

This chain uses TRBV19 with TRBJ1-1; possible D gene TRBD1, 6 bases. V gave up 4 bases and J gave up 4 bases, with 19 bases separating them. CDR1 and CDR2 (germline): LNHDA, SQIVND (reference sequence). The CDR3 consists of 16 residues. The CDR3 sequence is CASSTTGVGGITEAFF. The CDR3 nucleotides read TGTGCCAGTAGTACCACAGGCGTAGGGGGTATCACTGAAGCTTTCTTT. Full variable domain (rest looked up from reference TRBV19 and TRBJ1-1): DGGITQSPKYLFRKEGQNVTLSCEQNLNHDAMYWYRQDPGQGLRLIYYSQIVNDFQKGDIAEGYSVSREKKESFPLTVTSAQKNPTAFYLCASSTTGVGGITEAFFGQGTRLTVV.

The genes are TRBV18 and TRBJ1-1; D may be TRBD1 (6 bases). V lost 3 bases and J 1 base, leaving 12 bases between the germline ends. The CDR3 is 15 residues long. CDR1 and CDR2 from the germline V gene are KGHSH and LQKENI. The CDR3 loop reads CASSPPGHQNTEAFF. As DNA, the CDR3 is TGTGCCAGCTCACCTCCGGGACACCAGAACACTGAAGCTTTCTTT.